A selection of T cell receptor beta chains follows, all from one sample in a study of blood T cell repertoires in COVID-19. Here immunoSEQ multiplex PCR was the method, and the copy in TCRdb shows in-frame clones only, minus some. Of 100,000 to 150,000 clones listed, roughly four fifths are singletons. Source material: peripheral blood. These receptors were collected from a man aged 55-75 years with acute or convalescent COVID-19. Both conserved end residues are part of each CDR3. The D gene is left open where the match is weak. Size is stated for part of the rows, as once, few or many counts, or as a class when the clone is expanded.

TRBJ2-1	few	TRBV27	TRBD2	TGTGCCAGCAGTCAAGGACTAGCGGGGGGGAATGAGCAGTTCTTC	CASSQGLAGGNEQFF
TRBJ2-1	NA	TRBV9	NA	TGTGCCAGCAGCGTACGAAGCGGACTCTACAATGAGCAGTTCTTC	CASSVRSGLYNEQFF
TRBJ1-2	NA	TRBV6-6	NA	TGTGCCAGCAGCCCAGGGGCAGGGAGCGTTGGCTACACCTTC	CASSPGAGSVGYTF
TRBJ1-2	few	TRBV4-2	NA	TGTGCCAGCAGCCAGCCCGGACAGAACTATGGCTACACCTTC	CASSQPGQNYGYTF
TRBJ2-7	NA	TRBV2	TRBD1	TGTGCCAGCAGTGGACGGGACAGGGGGCTATACGAGCAGTACTTC	CASSGRDRGLYEQYF
TRBJ1-2	NA	TRBV5-1	NA	TGCGCCAGCAGCTTAGGCGGACAGCTCCTCCTTGGCTACACCTTC	CASSLGGQLLLGYTF
TRBJ1-4	NA	TRBV6-1	TRBD1	TGTGCCAGCAGTGGGACGCCGGGACAGGGAGGAGAAAAACTGTTTTTT	CASSGTPGQGGEKLFF
TRBJ2-3	few	TRBV6-4	NA	TGTGCCAGCAGTGACTCGGGGGGGGCCCAAGATACGCAGTATTTT	CASSDSGGAQDTQYF
TRBJ1-1	NA	TRBV19	TRBD1	TGTGCCAGTAGTAAGCACAGGGGGAATACTGAAGCTTTCTTT	CASSKHRGNTEAFF
TRBJ2-3	NA	TRBV24-1	TRBD2	TGTGCCACCAGTGATTTTTCGGTGGCTAGCGGGGGTTCGGCTACGCAGTATTTT	CATSDFSVASGGSATQYF
TRBJ2-7	NA	TRBV13	NA	TGTGCCAGCAGCTTATTCGCGTTTTCCTACGAGCAGTACTTC	CASSLFAFSYEQYF
TRBJ1-2	NA	TRBV19	NA	TGTGCCAGTAGCGATAGGGACACTGGCTACACCTTC	CASSDRDTGYTF
TRBJ2-4	NA	TRBV14	TRBD2	TGTGCCAGCAGCCAAGGTGGCGGGAGGCCTCGGATCGTCTCCAAAAACATTCAGTACTTC	CASSQGGGRPRIVSKNIQYF
TRBJ1-2	NA	TRBV2	NA	TGTGCCAGCAAGGGCAGGGCGAACTATGGCTACACCTTC	CASKGRANYGYTF
TRBJ2-2	NA	TRBV7-3	TRBD1	TGTGCCAGCAGCCTCGGGACAGTTCCCGGCGGGGAGCTGTTTTTT	CASSLGTVPGGELFF
TRBJ2-3	NA	TRBV6-1	TRBD2	TGTGCCAGCAGTGAGCTTAGCGGGGGGACCACAGATACGCAGTATTTT	CASSELSGGTTDTQYF
TRBJ1-4	few	TRBV7-9	TRBD1	TGTGCCAGCAGCCCGACAGGGGGCGCGAAGGAAAAACTGTTTTTT	CASSPTGGAKEKLFF